The entry below gives a single TCR beta chain sequence along with its context. There is no known antigen for this receptor. The sample holds no much larger clone one base away, and base qualities are not on file. Trimming costs V 2 bases and J 4 bases, and their ends lie 8 bases apart. The CDR3 has 14 amino acids, counting the end cysteine and phenylalanine. Only the CDR3 region is kept as DNA, spanning 42 bases read in frame from base 1. The germline V gene encodes CDR1 SNHLY and CDR2 FYNNEI. This sample stems from a study of blood T cell repertoires in COVID-19 (TCRdb year 2020). About the full investigation: Samples covering the acute and convalescent phases of COVID-19 were provided by collaborators in the United States, Italy and Spain. The material from the prospective study consisted of cDNA or gDNA derived from T cells, B-cell-depleted T cells, or PBMCs. The dataset comprised deeply sampled blood TCRbeta repertoires from subjects exposed to, actively infected with, or recovered from COVID-19. The repertoires were released in a freely available public database intended as a resource for research on the immune response to SARS-CoV-2. Samples came from the ongoing ImmuneRACE study (first 160 participants) plus 1,254 subjects from 6 global collaborators. Nearly every sample came with metadata listing a de-identified subject ID, COVID-19 status, age in years and sex. HLA class I and class II types, where available, came from metadata supplied by the sample provider rather than from assay-based typing.

What the research found in general, with its limitations: Clinical and demographic metadata were provided uncurated, with the amount varying by source and participant.

TCRbeta CDR3 regions were amplified from genomic DNA by means of the immunoSEQ Assay, a bias-controlled multiplex PCR. As for how the authors treated the data: Nucleated cell counts per sample were estimated from amplification of reference gene primers within the assay. To quantify the absolute abundance of each unique TCRbeta CDR3 rearrangement, sequence reads were collapsed and filtered. For each sample, productive Simpson clonality was calculated as the square root of Simpson's diversity index over productive rearrangements. As stored in TCRdb, this immuneACCESS dataset retains in-frame rearrangements with V and J assigned. A fraction of the clones does not appear; measured against another copy, unresolved V genes explain less than half of the discrepancy, and the remainder lacks a known reason. That table supplies the V and J calls and clone size; D and trimming were determined from the DNA. The sample profile shows approximately 140,000 clones; about 86% of them were found once. Roughly 3.5% of the sample is taken by the ten largest.

Each collaborating institution followed its own protocols to collect whole blood in K2EDTA tubes. For TCRbeta analysis, collaborators shipped samples as frozen whole blood, isolated PBMCs, or DNA extracted from either of those sample types. The clonotype originates from a man between 65 and 85 years old with acute or convalescent COVID-19. The chain couples TRBV2 to TRBJ2-2, with a weak D call of TRBD2 (5 bases match). Sequencing used peripheral blood. CDR3 protein: CASSEMRATGELFF. The DNA sequence follows: TGTGCCAGCAGTGAAATGAGGGCCACCGGGGAGCTGTTTTTT.